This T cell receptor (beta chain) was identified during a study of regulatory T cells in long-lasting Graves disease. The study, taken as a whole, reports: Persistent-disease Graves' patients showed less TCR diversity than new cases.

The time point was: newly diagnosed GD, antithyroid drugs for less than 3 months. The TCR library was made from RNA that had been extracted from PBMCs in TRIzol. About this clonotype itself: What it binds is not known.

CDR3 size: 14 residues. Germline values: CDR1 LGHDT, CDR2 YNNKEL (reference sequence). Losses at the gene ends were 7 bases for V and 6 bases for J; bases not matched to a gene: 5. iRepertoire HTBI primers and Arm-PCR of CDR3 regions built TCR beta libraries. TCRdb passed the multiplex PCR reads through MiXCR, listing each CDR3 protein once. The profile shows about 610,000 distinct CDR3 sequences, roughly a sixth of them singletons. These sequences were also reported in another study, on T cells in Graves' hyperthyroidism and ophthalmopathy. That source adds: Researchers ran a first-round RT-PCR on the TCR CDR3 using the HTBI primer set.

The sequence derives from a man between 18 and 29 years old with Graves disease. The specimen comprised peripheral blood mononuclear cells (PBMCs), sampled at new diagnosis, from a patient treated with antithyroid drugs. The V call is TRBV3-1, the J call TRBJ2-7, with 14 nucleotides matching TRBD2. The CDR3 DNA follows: TGTGCCAGCACCTCGGGACTAGCGGGAGCCGAGCAGTACTTC. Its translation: CASTSGLAGAEQYF.